Below are 18 T cell receptor beta chains sequenced from a single sample in a study of shared clonotypes between healthy human individuals. Sequenced by immunoSEQ multiplex PCR; TCRdb stores in-frame clones only, minus some. Of approximately 100,000 clones listed, about 72% were seen once; the top ten hold approximately 23%. Sequencing was performed on memory CD8+ T cells sorted from blood. As to subset: CD45RO+ cells pooled with CCR7-negative TemRA cells. These receptors were taken from a woman between 25 and 40 years old in good health.

The chain recombines TRBV19 with TRBJ2-1, with D tentatively TRBD2 (6 bases). CDR3 size: 19 residues. The germline V gene has CDR1 LNHDA and CDR2 SQIVND (reference sequence). V was pared by 4 bases and J by 4 bases, with 26 bases between. Here the CDR3 DNA reads TGTGCCAGTAGTAGAGAGGGGTTCCATGGGGGGAGTGTTTACAATGAGCAGTTCTTC. Amino acids: CASSREGFHGGSVYNEQFF. Variable domain in full (rest from reference TRBV19 and TRBJ2-1): DGGITQSPKYLFRKEGQNVTLSCEQNLNHDAMYWYRQDPGQGLRLIYYSQIVNDFQKGDIAEGYSVSREKKESFPLTVTSAQKNPTAFYLCASSREGFHGGSVYNEQFFGPGTRLTVL.

V and J are TRBV19 and TRBJ2-3, with TRBD1 matching over 7 bases. V lost 6 bases to trimming and J lost 5 bases; unmatched junction nucleotides: 11. From germline, CDR1 is LNHDA and CDR2 SQIVND (reference sequence). This CDR3 contains 15 residues. CDR3 DNA: TGTGCCAGTAGCTATACCTTCCGGACAGGAGATACGCAGTATTTT. It yields the protein CASSYTFRTGDTQYF.

This clone was detected a few times. This specimen includes other DNA sequences encoding the same CDR3. In nucleotides, the CDR3 is TGTGCCAGCAGTTTAGTCCAGGGGATCGGTCAGCCCCAGCATTTT. This codes for CASSLVQGIGQPQHF. The rearrangement links TRBV27 to TRBJ1-5, with D perhaps TRBD1 (6 bases). Trimming took off 2 bases at V and 6 bases at J, with 14 bases between the two ends. The CDR3 runs 15 residues. The germline CDR1 and CDR2 sequences are MNHEY and SMNVEV (reference sequence).

The V gene is TRBV5-1, the J gene TRBJ2-5; TRBD1 agrees at 8 bases. Trimming took 4 bases from V and 7 from J; bases not matched to a gene: 9. The CDR3 extends over 14 amino acids. Germline CDR1 and CDR2: SGHRS and YFSETQ. CDR3 coding DNA: TGCGCCAGCAGCCTAACGACAGGGGACGTGACCCAGTACTTC. Translation: CASSLTTGDVTQYF.

The CDR3 coding sequence is TGTGCCAGCAGCACTTATAGCGGGAGCTACTACAATGAGCAGTTCTTC. This sequence encodes CASSTYSGSYYNEQFF. This sequence joins TRBV9 and TRBJ2-1; TRBD2 matches 9 bases. This CDR3 has 16 amino acids. Germline V gene lookup returns CDR1 SGDLS and CDR2 YYNGEE. V dropped 4 bases and J dropped 3; count of bases not matched to a gene: 8.

The chain recombines TRBV28 with TRBJ2-7, with 7 bases lining up with TRBD2. V lost 4 bases to trimming and J lost 7 bases; unmatched junction nucleotides: 16. This CDR3 comprises 16 residues. Germline V CDR1 and CDR2: MDHEN, SYDVKM. The CDR3 sequence is CASSSPEAERGPEQYF. CDR3 nucleotide sequence: TGTGCCAGCAGTTCCCCCGAGGCAGAGCGGGGTCCGGAGCAGTACTTC. Looking up the rest from reference TRBV28 and TRBJ2-7 gives the full variable domain: DVKVTQSSRYLVKRTGEKVFLECVQDMDHENMFWYRQDPGLGLRLIYFSYDVKMKEKGDIPEGYSVSREKKERFSLILESASTNQTSMYLCASSSPEAERGPEQYFGPGTRLTVT.

A note on this clone: Mismatch with germline at one junction end may stem from a read error. The same CDR3 arises from other DNA sequences in this sample as well. J is TRBJ1-2 and V is TRBV29-1; no definite D call. Germline values: CDR1 SQVTM, CDR2 ANQGSEA. The CDR3 sequence is 11 residues long. CDR3 protein: CSGSENYGYTF. CDR3 bases: TGCAGCGGGTCCGAAAACTATGGCTACACTTTC.

Judged by abundance, this clone is medium-sized (0.01 to 0.1%). The DNA is left out, because the CDR3 cannot be placed on it with certainty; the CDR3 is given as TCRdb lists it. This chain connects TRBV6-4 to TRBJ2-1; no DNA check was done on the table's D call, TRBD2. Per the germline V gene, CDR1 is MRHNA and CDR2 is SNTAGT. The CDR3 has 16 amino acids, counting both end residues. The CDR3 spells CASSDSSRDFGNEQFF.

Of note for this clone: This is likely an artifact of a read error, given a far larger clone one base away. The sample contains more than one DNA sequence encoding this CDR3. The chain links TRBV5-1 to TRBJ1-4; D remains ambiguous. Between the trimmed V and J ends, which lost 5 bases and 8 bases, there was a span of 16 bases. Germline-derived CDR1 and CDR2 are SGHRS and YFSETQ. The CDR3 loop spans 14 amino acids. The CDR3 here is CASSLFADGEKLFF. The CDR3 DNA reads TGCGCCAGCAGTTTGTTTGCAGACGGGGAAAAACTGTTTTTT.

This clone was counted a few times. The V and J genes are TRBV6-5 and TRBJ2-1; the D gene is possibly TRBD2 (5 bases). This CDR3 spans 14 amino acids. In germline, CDR1 is MNHEY, CDR2 SVGAGI. Trimming shortened V by 2 bases and J by 1 base, and 6 bases separated the two germline ends. CDR3 region: CASSYSGSYNEQFF. The CDR3 DNA sequence: TGTGCCAGCAGTTACAGCGGTTCCTACAATGAGCAGTTCTTC.

There are a few counts of this clone. The chain couples TRBV14 to TRBJ2-3; 9 positions agree with TRBD1. The CDR3 is 15 residues long. The V segment lost 1 base and the J segment 6 bases; nucleotides outside the gene matches: 5. Germline loops: CDR1 SGHDN, CDR2 FVKESK. In DNA, the CDR3 is TGTGCCAGCAGCCAAGCTGGACAGGGGATTGATACGCAGTATTTT. Encoded protein: CASSQAGQGIDTQYF.

Concerning this clone: Other DNA sequences in the sample encode the same CDR3. This chain connects TRBV4-1 to TRBJ2-5, with D perhaps matching TRBD2 (6 bases). The germline V gene has CDR1 MGHRA and CDR2 YSYEKL. V was pared by 1 base and J by 5 bases, with 14 bases between. The CDR3 totals 15 residues. The CDR3 reads CASSQGPGGIETQYF. The CDR3 DNA reads as TGCGCCAGCAGCCAAGGTCCTGGCGGGATCGAGACCCAGTACTTC.

The chain links TRBV6-1 to TRBJ2-5; D possibly corresponds to TRBD2 (6 bases). CDR1 MNHNS and CDR2 SASEGT come from the germline V gene. Trimming left V 3 bases short and J 1 base short, with 12 bases between. This CDR3 spans 15 amino acids. CDR3 coding DNA: TGTGCCAGCAGTGATATGGGAGGCAGCCAAGAGACCCAGTACTTC. Translating it yields CASSDMGGSQETQYF.

The V and J genes are TRBV5-6 and TRBJ1-2; D unresolved. V lost 2 bases to trimming and J lost 5 bases, with 13 bases between them. CDR3 length equals 14 residues. Germline values: CDR1 SGHDT, CDR2 YYEEEE. CDR3 nucleotide sequence: TGTGCCAGCAGCTTCAATTTTGTGCGGTATGGCTACACCTTC. Its translation is CASSFNFVRYGYTF.

The chain carries TRBV4-1 and TRBJ1-3; no clear D gene. Germline CDR1 MGHRA, CDR2 YSYEKL. The CDR3 has 15 residues. V was shortened by 4 bases and J by 0 bases, with 10 bases between the two germline ends. The CDR3: CASSRGPLSGNTIYF. Written as DNA, the CDR3 is TGCGCCAGCAGCCGCGGACCGCTCTCTGGAAACACCATATATTTT.

The rearrangement uses TRBV25-1 and TRBJ2-7, with D possibly TRBD2 on 6 matching bases. Germline V gene sequence: CDR1 MGHDK, CDR2 SYGVNS. Deletions cut 4 bases from V and 3 bases from J, with 13 bases between. The CDR3 length is 14 residues. The CDR3 protein is CASSGRDFFYEQYF. As DNA, the CDR3 is TGTGCCAGCAGTGGCCGGGACTTCTTCTACGAGCAGTACTTC.

This chain connects TRBV29-1 to TRBJ2-3; 7 positions match TRBD2. The CDR3 runs to 13 residues. The germline V gene encodes CDR1 SQVTM and CDR2 ANQGSEA. The ends lost 7 bases at V and 0 bases at J; junction bases unmatched: 4. The CDR3 DNA is TGCAGCGGCAGACTAGCTAGCACAGATACGCAGTATTTT. Amino acids: CSGRLASTDTQYF.

The chain uses TRBV28 and TRBJ2-6, with a tentative D call TRBD2 (5 bases). This CDR3 has 15 amino acids. V lost 7 bases to trimming and J lost 0 bases, with 10 bases between them. In germline, CDR1 is MDHEN, CDR2 SYDVKM. The CDR3 DNA reads TGTGCCAGCACACACGGGATCTCTGGGGCCAACGTCCTGACTTTC. It codes for CASTHGISGANVLTF. Drawing the rest from reference TRBV28 and TRBJ2-6, the complete variable domain is DVKVTQSSRYLVKRTGEKVFLECVQDMDHENMFWYRQDPGLGLRLIYFSYDVKMKEKGDIPEGYSVSREKKERFSLILESASTNQTSMYLCASTHGISGANVLTFGAGSRLTVL.